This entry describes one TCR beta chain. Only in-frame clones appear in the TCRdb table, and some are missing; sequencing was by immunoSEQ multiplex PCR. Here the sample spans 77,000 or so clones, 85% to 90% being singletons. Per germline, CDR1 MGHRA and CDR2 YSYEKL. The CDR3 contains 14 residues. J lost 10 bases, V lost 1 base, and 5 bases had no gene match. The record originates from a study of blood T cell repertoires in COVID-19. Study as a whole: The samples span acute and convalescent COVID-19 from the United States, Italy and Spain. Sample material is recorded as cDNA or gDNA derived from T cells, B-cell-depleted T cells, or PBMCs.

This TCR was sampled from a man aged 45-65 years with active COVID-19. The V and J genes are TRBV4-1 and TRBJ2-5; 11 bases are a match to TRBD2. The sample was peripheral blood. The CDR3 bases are TGCGCCAGCAGCCAAGTAGCGGGGGGGGCAGGCCAGTACTTC. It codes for CASSQVAGGAGQYF.